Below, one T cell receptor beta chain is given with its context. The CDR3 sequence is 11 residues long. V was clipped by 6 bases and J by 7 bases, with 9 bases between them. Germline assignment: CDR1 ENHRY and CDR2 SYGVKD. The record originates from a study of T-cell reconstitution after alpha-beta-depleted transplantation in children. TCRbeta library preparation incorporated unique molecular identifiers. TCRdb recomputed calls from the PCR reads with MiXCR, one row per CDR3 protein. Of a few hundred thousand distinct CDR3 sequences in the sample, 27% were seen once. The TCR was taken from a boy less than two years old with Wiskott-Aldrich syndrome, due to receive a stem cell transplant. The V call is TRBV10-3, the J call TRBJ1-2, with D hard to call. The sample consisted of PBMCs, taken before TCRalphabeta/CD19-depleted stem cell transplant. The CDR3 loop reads CAIRRGSGYTF. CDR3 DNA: TGTGCCATCAGGAGAGGATCTGGCTACACCTTC.